The text below deals with one T cell receptor (beta chain). As originally analysed: Estimates of nucleated cell counts were drawn from the amplification of reference gene primers. Profiled with immunoSEQ multiplex PCR; TCRdb holds only in-frame clones, not every one. The V and J calls and clone size are taken from that table; D and trimming were inferred from the DNA. This table holds about 240,000 clones, around 86% found once. This sample is drawn from a study of blood T cell repertoires in COVID-19. The wider study: Some COVID-19 samples were acute and others convalescent; all came from the United States, Italy and Spain.

After removal of 5 bases from V and 0 bases from J, the junction contained 10 bases not matched to a gene. The V gene's germline CDR1 is SGHNT and CDR2 YYREEE (reference sequence). The CDR3 consists of 17 residues. Sequencing used peripheral blood. The V and J genes are TRBV5-4 and TRBJ1-4; 7 bases align to TRBD1. The clonotype comes from a man older than 75 with acute or convalescent COVID-19. Written as DNA, the CDR3 is TGTGCCAGCAGTCGGGACAGTTCTCCAACAACTAATGAAAAACTGTTTTTT. Translated: CASSRDSSPTTNEKLFF.